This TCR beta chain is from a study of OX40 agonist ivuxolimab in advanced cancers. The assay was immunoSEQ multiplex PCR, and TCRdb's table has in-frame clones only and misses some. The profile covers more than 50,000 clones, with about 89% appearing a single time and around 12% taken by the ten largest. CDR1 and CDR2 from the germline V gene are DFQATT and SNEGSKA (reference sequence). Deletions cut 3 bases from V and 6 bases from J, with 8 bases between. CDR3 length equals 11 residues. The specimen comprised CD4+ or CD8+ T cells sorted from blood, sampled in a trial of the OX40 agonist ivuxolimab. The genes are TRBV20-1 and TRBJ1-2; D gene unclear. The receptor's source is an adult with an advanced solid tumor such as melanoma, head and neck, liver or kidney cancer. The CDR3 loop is CSASGVDGYTF. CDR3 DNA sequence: TGCAGTGCTAGTGGTGTTGATGGCTACACCTTC.